The sequence of this T cell receptor (beta chain) was determined in a study of response to subunit inactivated influenza vaccine. Study-wide results and limits: The authors proposed limited new T cell recruitment per seasonal influenza vaccination.

From the RT-PCR reads, TCRdb called clonotypes with MiXCR, one entry per CDR3 protein. This table has approximately 300,000 distinct CDR3 sequences, about 20% appearing once. This clonotype has more than one count but fewer than ten. Its specificity is not known. Germline V gives CDR1 ENHRY, CDR2 SYGVKD. The V and J ends lost 8 bases and 3 bases, in that order; junction bases with no gene match: 13. This CDR3 is built from 16 residues. The V call is TRBV10-3, the J call TRBJ2-1, with 7 bases identical to TRBD2. Here the sequenced sample was PBMCs from blood, taken less than 22 months after vaccination. The receptor was isolated from a man aged 45-69 years who received an inactivated influenza vaccine. CDR3 amino acids: CAISPGGGRDYNEQFF. DNA for the CDR3: TGTGCCATCTCCCCAGGCGGGGGAAGAGACTACAATGAGCAGTTCTTC.